Listed below are T cell receptor beta chains from one sample, sequenced in a study of cytomegalovirus exposure and HLA in healthy donors. Assay used: immunoSEQ multiplex PCR; TCRdb lists only in-frame clones, some missing. Of around 160,000 clones listed, about 80% are singletons. Sequencing was performed on PBMCs. The receptors were gathered from a middle-aged woman in good health and CMV-seronegative. The CDR3 runs from the conserved cysteine through the conserved F or W. The order of the fields is clone size, D gene, V gene, J gene, CDR3 protein, CDR3 DNA. D genes are given only for firm matches. Part of the rows lack a size; the others show once, few, many or a class for expanded clones.

>once|TRBD1|TRBV5-1|TRBJ2-7
CASSLGGGEVHYEQYF
TGCGCCAGCAGCTTGGGAGGGGGCGAGGTACACTACGAGCAGTACTTC
>NA|TRBD1|TRBV15|TRBJ1-1
CATSQEDRGTEAFF
TGTGCCACCAGCCAGGAAGACAGGGGAACTGAAGCTTTCTTT
>NA|TRBD2|TRBV5-1|TRBJ2-3
CASSSSGREDTQYF
TGCGCCAGCAGCTCTAGCGGGAGGGAAGATACGCAGTATTTT
>NA|NA|TRBV11-2|TRBJ2-5
CASTLGQEETQYF
TGTGCCAGCACCTTGGGTCAGGAAGAGACCCAGTACTTC
>NA|TRBD1|TRBV5-1|TRBJ2-3
CASSFDRVKANTQYF
TGCGCCAGCAGCTTCGACAGGGTGAAAGCGAATACGCAGTATTTT
>NA|NA|TRBV9|TRBJ2-5
CASSVGAGEETQYF
TGTGCCAGCAGCGTAGGAGCCGGGGAAGAGACCCAGTACTTC
>few|TRBD1|TRBV2|TRBJ1-2
CASSGGRTGVSSGYGYTF
TGTGCCAGCAGTGGGGGTCGGACAGGGGTCTCTAGCGGCTATGGCTACACCTTC
>NA|TRBD2|TRBV28|TRBJ2-7
CASSPPPSSGIIREQYF
TGTGCCAGCAGCCCTCCCCCCTCTAGCGGGATCATCCGCGAGCAGTACTTC
>NA|TRBD2|TRBV7-8|TRBJ2-7
CASSLGLAGGYEQYF
TGTGCCAGCAGCTTAGGACTAGCGGGAGGTTACGAGCAGTACTTC
>NA|NA|TRBV12-5|TRBJ2-3
CASGDGVEGTQYF
TGTGCTAGTGGTGACGGCGTGGAGGGTACGCAGTATTTT
>few|NA|TRBV2|TRBJ1-2
CASGVPGEGYGYTF
TGTGCCAGCGGGGTACCAGGGGAGGGGTATGGCTACACCTTC
>NA|TRBD2|TRBV6-4|TRBJ2-1
CASSDSKGLGTNEQFF
TGTGCCAGCAGTGACTCGAAGGGACTAGGGACTAATGAGCAGTTCTTC
>NA|NA|TRBV19|TRBJ2-1
CASSLRESPHEQFF
TGTGCCAGTAGTCTACGGGAGTCCCCCCATGAGCAGTTCTTC
>few|TRBD1|TRBV11-3|TRBJ2-5
CASSLGQGETQYF
TGTGCCAGCAGCTTAGGACAGGGAGAGACCCAGTACTTC
>NA|NA|TRBV5-4|TRBJ2-2
CASSLGAGPDTGELFF
TGTGCCAGCAGCTTGGGCGCGGGGCCGGATACCGGGGAGCTGTTTTTT
>NA|NA|TRBV6-6|TRBJ1-1
CASSYIGDMGNTEAFF
TGTGCCAGCAGTTACATTGGGGACATGGGCAACACTGAAGCTTTCTTT
>NA|NA|TRBV19|TRBJ1-1
CASSIGRNTEAFF
TGTGCCAGTAGTATAGGGAGAAACACTGAAGCTTTCTTT
>NA|TRBD1|TRBV6-5|TRBJ2-2
CASSTGTGTTGELFF
TGTGCCAGCTCCACCGGGACAGGGACCACCGGGGAGCTGTTTTTT
>NA|NA|TRBV27|TRBJ2-1
CASSLSGGAGPYNEQFF
TGTGCCAGCAGTTTATCAGGGGGGGCAGGGCCCTACAATGAGCAGTTCTTC
>NA|TRBD1|TRBV5-1|TRBJ1-1
CASSLDRGGTEAFF
TGCGCCAGCAGCTTAGACAGGGGGGGCACTGAAGCTTTCTTT
>NA|TRBD1|TRBV27|TRBJ1-1
CASSTRTGPLIGNTEAFF
TGTGCCAGCAGTACAAGGACAGGGCCACTCATTGGGAACACTGAAGCTTTCTTT
>NA|TRBD2|TRBV29-1|TRBJ2-1
CSVDRLAAYNEQFF
TGCAGCGTTGACCGGCTAGCGGCCTACAATGAGCAGTTCTTC
>NA|TRBD2|TRBV5-1|TRBJ2-2
CASSSGLGGPGELFF
TGCGCCAGCAGCTCGGGACTAGGGGGTCCCGGGGAGCTGTTTTTT
>NA|NA|TRBV6-1|TRBJ2-5
CASRRQKETQYF
TGTGCCAGCAGGCGACAGAAAGAGACCCAGTACTTC
>once|NA|TRBV6-1|TRBJ1-5
CASSEGIPISNQPQHF
TGTGCCAGCAGTGAAGGCATCCCTATAAGCAATCAGCCCCAGCATTTT
>NA|NA|TRBV19|TRBJ2-1
CASSIELNEQFF
TGTGCCAGTAGTATTGAGCTTAATGAGCAGTTCTTC
>NA|NA|TRBV28|TRBJ1-2
CASNPDILYGYTF
TGTGCCAGCAATCCGGACATTCTCTATGGCTACACCTTC
>NA|TRBD2|TRBV5-4|TRBJ2-7
CASSSSGTPPYEQYF
TGTGCCAGCAGCAGTAGCGGGACCCCTCCCTACGAGCAGTACTTC
>NA|NA|TRBV7-9|TRBJ2-2
CASSTQGNTGELFF
TGTGCCAGCAGCACACAGGGGAACACCGGGGAGCTGTTTTTT
>NA|NA|TRBV6-6|TRBJ2-3
CARWGGGSLDF
NA
>NA|TRBD2|TRBV9|TRBJ2-5
CASSEQTLAGEETQYF
TGTGCCAGCAGCGAGCAGACCCTAGCGGGAGAAGAGACCCAGTACTTC
>NA|TRBD1|TRBV27|TRBJ1-5
CASSLSETGRNQPQHF
TGTGCCAGCAGTTTATCCGAGACAGGGAGAAATCAGCCCCAGCATTTT
>once|NA|TRBV5-1|TRBJ2-2
CASSHKTGGNTGELFF
TGCGCCAGCAGCCATAAGACAGGCGGAAACACCGGGGAGCTGTTTTTT
>NA|NA|TRBV29-1|TRBJ2-5
CSVETDNKETQYF
TGCAGCGTTGAAACCGATAACAAAGAGACCCAGTACTTC
>NA|NA|TRBV30|TRBJ1-5
CAWSVRRQGYDQPQHF
TGTGCCTGGAGTGTAAGAAGGCAGGGTTACGATCAGCCCCAGCATTTT
>NA|TRBD2|TRBV2|TRBJ2-3
CASSEATAGDLDTQYF
TGTGCCAGCAGTGAAGCGACAGCGGGAGATTTGGATACGCAGTATTTT
>NA|TRBD1|TRBV5-6|TRBJ1-2
CASSLAQGRGYGYTF
TGTGCCAGCAGCTTGGCACAGGGGCGGGGCTATGGCTACACCTTC
>NA|TRBD1|TRBV6-6|TRBJ1-1
CASRYGQENTEAFF
TGTGCCAGCAGATACGGACAGGAGAACACTGAAGCTTTCTTT
>NA|TRBD1|TRBV11-2|TRBJ2-5
CASRRDRVGQETQYF
TGTGCCAGCAGGCGGGACAGGGTGGGGCAAGAGACCCAGTACTTC
>few|TRBD2|TRBV27|TRBJ2-2
CASSLLSGTSGSVGGTGELFF
TGTGCCAGCAGTTTATTATCTGGGACTAGCGGGAGTGTAGGTGGGACCGGGGAGCTGTTTTTT
>NA|NA|TRBV20-1|TRBJ1-1
CSASTGTEAFF
TGCAGTGCCAGTACGGGTACTGAAGCTTTCTTT
>few|NA|TRBV9|TRBJ1-5
CASSVQEHQPQHF
TGTGCCAGCAGCGTACAGGAACATCAGCCCCAGCATTTT
>NA|TRBD1|TRBV6-4|TRBJ1-3
CASSRDSNSGNTIYF
TGTGCCAGCAGTCGGGACAGCAACTCTGGAAACACCATATATTTT
>NA|NA|TRBV2|TRBJ1-2
CASSEAGRTSYGYTF
TGTGCCAGCAGTGAAGCAGGTCGGACATCCTATGGCTACACCTTC
>NA|NA|TRBV28|TRBJ1-1
CASSLSAGRGTEAFF
TGTGCCAGCAGTTTGTCGGCGGGGAGAGGTACTGAAGCTTTCTTT
>NA|TRBD1|TRBV5-1|TRBJ1-1
CASSTGTGMSTEAFF
TGCGCCAGCAGCACCGGGACAGGGATGAGCACTGAAGCTTTCTTT
>NA|NA|TRBV7-9|TRBJ2-5
CASSAVGARGETQYF
TGTGCCAGCAGCGCGGTTGGGGCCAGGGGTGAGACCCAGTACTTC
>NA|NA|TRBV2|TRBJ1-5
CASSASDSNQPQHF
TGTGCCAGCAGTGCTTCAGATAGCAATCAGCCCCAGCATTTT